These T cell receptor beta chains were read from a single sample in a study of cytomegalovirus exposure and HLA in healthy donors. The assay was immunoSEQ multiplex PCR, and TCRdb's table has in-frame clones only and misses some. Among 120,000 or so clones listed, more than 60% were seen once. Sequencing was carried out using PBMCs. The receptors were gathered from a woman in her thirties or forties in good health and CMV-seropositive. The CDR3 runs from the conserved cysteine through the conserved F or W. The D gene is left open where the match is weak. Size tells how often a clone was seen (once, few, many) or the class of an expanded clone, and some rows leave it out.

cdr3_nt: TGTGCCAGCAGCGTAGAGCTAGCGCAGAGCACAGATACGCAGTATTTT
cdr3_aa: CASSVELAQSTDTQYF
clone_size: NA
j_call: TRBJ2-3
d_call: NA
v_call: TRBV9

cdr3_nt: TGCGCCAGCAGCTACGCAGGGATTTTGTCTGGAAACACCATATATTTT
cdr3_aa: CASSYAGILSGNTIYF
clone_size: NA
j_call: TRBJ1-3
d_call: NA
v_call: TRBV5-1

cdr3_nt: TGTGCCAGCAGCCAATATGCAGGGCGATCGAACACCGGGGAGCTGTTTTTT
cdr3_aa: CASSQYAGRSNTGELFF
clone_size: NA
j_call: TRBJ2-2
d_call: NA
v_call: TRBV4-2

cdr3_nt: TGTGCCTGGAGTGCAGCGCCTGGGGCCAACGTCCTGACTTTC
cdr3_aa: CAWSAAPGANVLTF
clone_size: NA
j_call: TRBJ2-6
d_call: NA
v_call: TRBV30

cdr3_nt: TGTGCCAGTAGTATAGTATGGGACTGGGACAATGAGCAGTTCTTC
cdr3_aa: CASSIVWDWDNEQFF
clone_size: NA
j_call: TRBJ2-1
d_call: NA
v_call: TRBV19

cdr3_nt: TGTGCCCTCGGGTTAGGAGGCACCACAGATACGCAGTATTTT
cdr3_aa: CALGLGGTTDTQYF
clone_size: NA
j_call: TRBJ2-3
d_call: NA
v_call: TRBV10-3

cdr3_nt: TGTGCCAGCAGCTTAGCGGGAAGGAGACAAGAGACCCAGTACTTC
cdr3_aa: CASSLAGRRQETQYF
clone_size: few
j_call: TRBJ2-5
d_call: NA
v_call: TRBV11-2

cdr3_nt: TGCGCCAGCAGCTTCACAGGGGTTGGAGAGCAGTACTTC
cdr3_aa: CASSFTGVGEQYF
clone_size: NA
j_call: TRBJ2-7
d_call: TRBD1
v_call: TRBV5-1

cdr3_nt: TGCGCCAGCAGCCCACGGGACAGAACCTACGAGCAGTACTTC
cdr3_aa: CASSPRDRTYEQYF
clone_size: NA
j_call: TRBJ2-7
d_call: TRBD1
v_call: TRBV5-1

cdr3_nt: TGTGCCAGCAGCTTTAGCGGGGGGGTCAATGAGCAGTTCTTC
cdr3_aa: CASSFSGGVNEQFF
clone_size: NA
j_call: TRBJ2-1
d_call: TRBD2
v_call: TRBV7-6

cdr3_nt: TGTGCCAGCAGCTTAATGGGAGGCGGGAGTCCAGATACGCAGTATTTT
cdr3_aa: CASSLMGGGSPDTQYF
clone_size: NA
j_call: TRBJ2-3
d_call: TRBD2
v_call: TRBV7-8

cdr3_nt: TGTGCCATCAGTCCGGACAAGGGACCAGGGGAGCCCCAGCATTTT
cdr3_aa: CAISPDKGPGEPQHF
clone_size: NA
j_call: TRBJ1-5
d_call: NA
v_call: TRBV10-3

cdr3_nt: TGTGCCAGCAGCTTAGAACAGGGGAGTTCACCCCTCCACTTT
cdr3_aa: CASSLEQGSSPLHF
clone_size: NA
j_call: TRBJ1-6
d_call: TRBD1
v_call: TRBV11-2

cdr3_nt: TGTGCCAGCAGCAGGGGGGGGGACACAGATACGCAGTATTTT
cdr3_aa: CASSRGGDTDTQYF
clone_size: once
j_call: TRBJ2-3
d_call: NA
v_call: TRBV4-2

cdr3_nt: TGTGCCTCGCGGCCCGACCCCAACTATGGCTACACCTTC
cdr3_aa: CASRPDPNYGYTF
clone_size: NA
j_call: TRBJ1-2
d_call: NA
v_call: TRBV5-5

cdr3_nt: TGTGCCATCACGGCGGGGCCGCAAGAGACCCAGTACTTC
cdr3_aa: CAITAGPQETQYF
clone_size: few
j_call: TRBJ2-5
d_call: NA
v_call: TRBV10-3

cdr3_nt: TGTGCCAGCAGCCTTCGAGGCAGGGGGGACGGCTACACCTTC
cdr3_aa: CASSLRGRGDGYTF
clone_size: NA
j_call: TRBJ1-2
d_call: TRBD1
v_call: TRBV14

cdr3_nt: TGTGCCAGCAGCCAAGATCGGACAGGCAATCAGCCCCAGCATTTT
cdr3_aa: CASSQDRTGNQPQHF
clone_size: NA
j_call: TRBJ1-5
d_call: NA
v_call: TRBV4-2

cdr3_nt: TGTGCCAGTAGTCCGACCGGCAGGGTCGGCAATCAGCCCCAGCATTTT
cdr3_aa: CASSPTGRVGNQPQHF
clone_size: NA
j_call: TRBJ1-5
d_call: NA
v_call: TRBV19

cdr3_nt: TGCGCCAGCAGCACAACGGGACAGGGTCCCAACGAGCAGTACTTC
cdr3_aa: CASSTTGQGPNEQYF
clone_size: NA
j_call: TRBJ2-7
d_call: TRBD1
v_call: TRBV5-1

cdr3_nt: TGTGCCTGGAGTTTGGCCGGGGGGACTGAAGCTTTCTTT
cdr3_aa: CAWSLAGGTEAFF
clone_size: NA
j_call: TRBJ1-1
d_call: NA
v_call: TRBV30

cdr3_nt: TGTGCTAGCAGCTCAGTGAGGGAGTTCGGGGCCAACGTCCTGACTTTC
cdr3_aa: CASSSVREFGANVLTF
clone_size: NA
j_call: TRBJ2-6
d_call: NA
v_call: TRBV7-7

cdr3_nt: TGCGCCAGCAGCATCGGGTCAGCGGGAAATGAAAAACTGTTTTTT
cdr3_aa: CASSIGSAGNEKLFF
clone_size: NA
j_call: TRBJ1-4
d_call: NA
v_call: TRBV5-1

cdr3_nt: TGTGCCAGTAGTCCCGGGGGAGGAGTTGCCTATGGCTACACCTTC
cdr3_aa: CASSPGGGVAYGYTF
clone_size: NA
j_call: TRBJ1-2
d_call: NA
v_call: TRBV19

cdr3_nt: TGCAGCGTTACCTGGGTGGACAGGCCGAGGGCAGATACGCAGTATTTT
cdr3_aa: CSVTWVDRPRADTQYF
clone_size: NA
j_call: TRBJ2-3
d_call: TRBD1
v_call: TRBV29-1

cdr3_nt: TGTGCCATCAAGACTAGCGGGAACACCGGGGAGCTGTTTTTT
cdr3_aa: CAIKTSGNTGELFF
clone_size: NA
j_call: TRBJ2-2
d_call: TRBD2
v_call: TRBV10-3

cdr3_nt: TGTGCCAGCAGACCGACCCTCGGACTTGCCTACGAGCAGTACTTC
cdr3_aa: CASRPTLGLAYEQYF
clone_size: NA
j_call: TRBJ2-7
d_call: NA
v_call: TRBV25-1

cdr3_nt: TGCGCCAGCAGCCTCGGCCGGGGGACGGGCAATCAGCCCCAGCATTTT
cdr3_aa: CASSLGRGTGNQPQHF
clone_size: NA
j_call: TRBJ1-5
d_call: NA
v_call: TRBV4-1

cdr3_nt: TGTGCCAGCAGTGCTGGGACAGGGGGCTGGCCCCAGCATTTT
cdr3_aa: CASSAGTGGWPQHF
clone_size: once
j_call: TRBJ1-5
d_call: TRBD1
v_call: TRBV2